This T cell receptor beta chain was captured by sequencing in a study of CD8 T cells in Susac syndrome. Sequencing targeted TCR beta in T cells from blood (CD8+ and CD4+). Reverse transcription used roughly 0.45 to 1 ug RNA and random hexamers. immunoSEQ multiplex PCR amplified TCR beta CDR3 across 54 Vbeta, 13 Jbeta. TCRdb reprocessed the immunoSEQ multiplex PCR reads via MiXCR and lists one record per CDR3 protein. In the table there are 210,000 or so distinct CDR3 sequences, about 94% of which are singletons. Study-level points and caveats: The relatively small number of individuals in the TCR sequencing and HLA analysis was acknowledged by the study. Clonal expansion was absent from the CD4+ T cell repertoires in Susac syndrome.

On this clonotype: Its antigen is unidentified.

The V and J ends lost 0 bases and 9 bases respectively, with 9 bases between them. Germline values: CDR1 LNHNV, CDR2 YYDKDF (reference sequence). The CDR3 is 13 residues long. V usage is TRBV15 and J usage is TRBJ1-3; D not certain. The specimen sequenced was CD4+ T cells from PBMCs. The clonotype comes from a human donor with Susac syndrome. The CDR3 region is CATSRDTGLTIYF. The CDR3 bases are TGTGCCACCAGCAGAGATACTGGGCTCACCATATATTTT.